This entry lists 21 T cell receptor beta chains sequenced from one sample in a study of beta chain features in type 1 diabetes. Study outcomes and limitations: Moderately but significantly shorter TCRB CDR3s were found in Type 1 diabetes patients in all four CD4+ subsets.

The isolated RNA, all of it, was reverse transcribed, so expressed TCRB transcripts were what got sequenced. Clones were read by immunoSEQ multiplex PCR, and TCRdb kept only the in-frame ones, dropping some. The sample lists around 280,000 clones, 15% occurring once. These receptors lack a known antigen. The sequenced material came from naive CD4+ T cells from blood. The receptors originated from a man between 18 and 29 years old with type 1 diabetes.

This clone was recorded a few times. The CDR3 region has the DNA TGTGCCAGCACCTACAGCGGCGGTGAGCAGTTCTTC. This sequence encodes CASTYSGGEQFF. The V gene is TRBV2, the J gene TRBJ2-1, with D tentatively TRBD2 (5 bases). Trimming left V 7 bases short and J 9 bases short, with 13 bases between. Per germline, CDR1 SNHLY and CDR2 FYNNEI. The CDR3 is made up of 12 amino acids.

This rearrangement joins TRBV5-1 to TRBJ1-6; TRBD1 matches at 9 bases. The CDR3 has 19 residues. Germline CDR1 and CDR2: SGHRS and YFSETQ. The V segment lost 4 bases and the J segment 1 base; nucleotides outside the gene matches: 12. CDR3 bases: TGCGCCAGCAGCCCGGACCTTGGGACAGGGCGGTCCTATAATTCACCCCTCCACTTT. Protein sequence: CASSPDLGTGRSYNSPLHF.

V gene TRBV19 combines with J gene TRBJ2-7; D unclear. Germline assignment: CDR1 LNHDA and CDR2 SQIVND (reference sequence). V was shortened by 8 bases and J by 1 base, with 9 bases between the two germline ends. The CDR3 length is 12 residues. The CDR3 loop is CASRSPSYEQYF. The CDR3 DNA reads TGTGCCAGTCGTTCTCCGTCCTACGAGCAGTACTTC. Full variable domain (missing parts from reference TRBV19 and TRBJ2-7): DGGITQSPKYLFRKEGQNVTLSCEQNLNHDAMYWYRQDPGQGLRLIYYSQIVNDFQKGDIAEGYSVSREKKESFPLTVTSAQKNPTAFYLCASRSPSYEQYFGPGTRLTVT.

J is TRBJ2-5 and V is TRBV6-6; tentatively, D is TRBD1 (6 bases). The CDR3 contains 14 residues. CDR1 MNHNY and CDR2 SVGAGI come from the germline V gene (reference sequence). V was shortened by 0 bases and J by 4 bases, with 9 bases between the two germline ends. CDR3 protein: CASSYSDRIETQYF. CDR3 nucleotides: TGTGCCAGCAGTTACTCGGACAGAATAGAGACCCAGTACTTC.

The chain uses TRBV28 and TRBJ1-1, with D possibly matching TRBD1 (6 bases). The V end lost 2 bases, the J end lost 0 bases, and 13 bases lay between the germline ends. In germline, CDR1 is MDHEN, CDR2 SYDVKM. This CDR3 spans 16 amino acids. The DNA of the CDR3 is TGTGCCAGCAGTTTACCAGGGGTCTGGATGAACACTGAAGCTTTCTTT. This sequence encodes CASSLPGVWMNTEAFF.

This chain uses TRBV19 with TRBJ2-3; TRBD1 matches at 7 bases. The J segment lost 1 base and the V segment lost 6 bases, leaving 7 bases of the junction unmatched. Germline CDR1 and CDR2: LNHDA and SQIVND (reference sequence). The CDR3 length is 15 residues. This chain's CDR3 is CASSGRDRGTDTQYF. In DNA form, the CDR3 reads TGTGCCAGTAGCGGACGGGACAGAGGCACAGATACGCAGTATTTT.

This clone showed up just a few times. The V and J genes are TRBV19 and TRBJ1-2, with D possibly being TRBD1 (6 bases). Per the germline V gene, CDR1 is LNHDA and CDR2 is SQIVND (reference sequence). The CDR3 sequence is 17 residues long. Trimming stripped 3 bases from V and 8 bases from J, with 25 bases between. CDR3 bases: TGTGCCAGTAGTATCCGCCCCTCCGTAGGACAGACGAAAGGCTACACCTTC. Translating gives CASSIRPSVGQTKGYTF.

This rearrangement joins TRBV28 to TRBJ1-5, with 9 nucleotides matching TRBD1. With V trimmed by 5 bases and J by 1 base, 3 bases remained unmatched. This CDR3 contains 15 residues. CDR1 and CDR2 (germline): MDHEN, SYDVKM. The CDR3 DNA reads as TGTGCCAGCAGTACGGGACAGGGCAGCAATCAGCCCCAGCATTTT. The encoded protein is CASSTGQGSNQPQHF. The full variable domain, in which reference TRBV28 and TRBJ1-5 provide the parts outside the CDR3, is DVKVTQSSRYLVKRTGEKVFLECVQDMDHENMFWYRQDPGLGLRLIYFSYDVKMKEKGDIPEGYSVSREKKERFSLILESASTNQTSMYLCASSTGQGSNQPQHFGDGTRLSIL.

J is TRBJ2-5 and V is TRBV28; D perhaps matches TRBD2 (6 bases). Looked up from germline, CDR1 is MDHEN and CDR2 is SYDVKM. V lost 4 bases and J 2 bases, leaving 11 bases between the germline ends. The CDR3 spans 14 residues. The CDR3 sequence: CASSYGGLQETQYF. For the CDR3, the DNA is TGTGCCAGCAGTTACGGAGGGTTGCAAGAGACCCAGTACTTC.

This clone was picked up a small number of times. The chain recombines TRBV7-9 with TRBJ2-6; tentatively, D is TRBD1 (5 bases). V was clipped by 2 bases and J by 2 bases, with 7 bases between them. Per the germline V gene, CDR1 is SEHNR and CDR2 is FQNEAQ (reference sequence). There are 15 residues in the CDR3. CDR3 sequence (DNA): TGTGCCAGCAGCTTACAACAGGCTGGGGCCAACGTCCTGACTTTC. Amino acid sequence: CASSLQQAGANVLTF.

The chain employs TRBV28 and TRBJ1-1, with D perhaps matching TRBD1 (5 bases). This CDR3 spans 13 amino acids. The germline V and J ends were trimmed by 6 bases and 11 bases, with 19 bases remaining between them. Germline lookup yields CDR1 MDHEN and CDR2 SYDVKM. The CDR3 region has the DNA TGTGCCAGCAGCCCCGGTGGGGGGTTCGACGCTTTCTTT. This translates into CASSPGGGFDAFF.

This clone was recorded a few times. The rearrangement uses TRBV25-1 and TRBJ1-2; 8 bases line up with TRBD1. Germline assignment: CDR1 MGHDK and CDR2 SYGVNS. J gave up 4 bases and V 6 bases, and 7 bases lay outside the gene matches. CDR3 length: 14 residues. CDR3 bases: TGTGCCAGCAGGGAGCAGGGGGCCGCCTATGGCTACACCTTC. Amino acids: CASREQGAAYGYTF.

The J gene is TRBJ1-1, the V gene TRBV20-1, with D possibly matching TRBD1 (5 bases). Trimming took 7 bases from V and 2 from J, leaving 8 bases between them. The CDR3 sequence is 11 residues long. Germline lookup yields CDR1 DFQATT and CDR2 SNEGSKA (reference sequence). CDR3 in amino acids: CSVTVNTEAFF. As DNA, the CDR3 is TGCAGTGTGACAGTTAACACTGAAGCTTTCTTT.

V usage is TRBV19 and J usage is TRBJ2-7, with 9 bases that match TRBD1. Germline CDR1 and CDR2: LNHDA and SQIVND (reference sequence). J gave up 3 bases and V 11 bases, and 8 bases lay outside the gene matches. There are 13 residues in the CDR3. The CDR3 spells CASTETGGYEQYF. Here the CDR3 DNA reads TGTGCCTCTACGGAGACAGGGGGCTACGAGCAGTACTTC.

This chain's CDR3 is CASSPTSGGKNNEQFF. The DNA of the CDR3 is TGTGCCAGCAGCCCGACTAGCGGGGGGAAAAACAATGAGCAGTTCTTC. The rearrangement uses TRBV14 and TRBJ2-1, with TRBD2 matching over 13 bases. Germline CDR1 reads SGHDN; CDR2 reads FVKESK. The CDR3 runs to 16 residues. The ends lost 4 bases at V and 5 bases at J; junction bases unmatched: 5. Full variable domain (missing parts from reference TRBV14 and TRBJ2-1): EAGVTQFPSHSVIEKGQTVTLRCDPISGHDNLYWYRRVMGKEIKFLLHFVKESKQDESGMPNNRFLAERTGGTYSTLKVQPAELEDSGVYFCASSPTSGGKNNEQFFGPGTRLTVL.

The chain joins TRBV28 to TRBJ1-1; 9 bases align to TRBD1. Germline V lookup: CDR1 MDHEN, CDR2 SYDVKM. This CDR3 has 13 residues. Germline trimming cut 7 bases from V and 7 bases from J; bases unmatched to any gene: 7. The CDR3 nucleotides are TGTGCCAGCAATTTGGGACAGGGTAATGAAGCTTTCTTT. Residues: CASNLGQGNEAFF. The full variable domain, rest sourced from reference TRBV28 and TRBJ1-1, is DVKVTQSSRYLVKRTGEKVFLECVQDMDHENMFWYRQDPGLGLRLIYFSYDVKMKEKGDIPEGYSVSREKKERFSLILESASTNQTSMYLCASNLGQGNEAFFGQGTRLTVV.

Only a few counts were recorded for this clone. The chain recombines TRBV2 with TRBJ2-3, with 10 bases aligning to TRBD2. Unmatched junction bases numbered 11, after V lost 7 bases and J lost 1 base. Per the germline V gene, CDR1 is SNHLY and CDR2 is FYNNEI. The CDR3 sequence is 17 residues long. The CDR3 is CASTLGAGGGRTDTQYF. The CDR3 coding sequence is TGTGCCAGCACTCTGGGAGCGGGGGGGGGCCGCACAGATACGCAGTATTTT.

The chain combines TRBV5-1 with TRBJ1-1; 10 nucleotides align to TRBD1. Germline V gene sequence: CDR1 SGHRS, CDR2 YFSETQ. The CDR3 is 16 amino acids. With V trimmed by 4 bases and J by 1 base, 7 bases remained unmatched. As DNA, the CDR3 is TGCGCCAGCAGCAATGCTTGGGACAGGGGGAACACTGAAGCTTTCTTT. Amino acids: CASSNAWDRGNTEAFF.

This clone has more than one count but fewer than ten. The chain couples TRBV2 to TRBJ2-1; 7 bases are shared with TRBD1. Losses at the gene ends were 0 bases for V and 9 bases for J; bases not matched to a gene: 8. This CDR3 has 15 amino acids. Germline V CDR1 and CDR2: SNHLY, FYNNEI. The CDR3 coding sequence is TGTGCCAGCAGTGAAGCAGGGGGCAGCTATGGTGAGCAGTTCTTC. Translating gives CASSEAGGSYGEQFF.

The CDR3 DNA reads as TGTGCCAGCACCCCGGTGGTGGAGAACGGTGAAGCTTTCTTT. Amino acids: CASTPVVENGEAFF. The rearrangement links TRBV2 to TRBJ1-1; D is ambiguous. This CDR3 spans 14 amino acids. The germline CDR1 and CDR2 sequences are SNHLY and FYNNEI. Between the trimmed V and J ends, which lost 7 bases and 7 bases, there was a span of 19 bases.

In its sample, this clone was seen a few times. The CDR3 DNA reads as TGCGCCAGCAGCGTCGAAGGTGGGCCCCAGCCCCAGCATTTT. It specifies CASSVEGGPQPQHF. The chain uses TRBV5-1 and TRBJ1-5, with unresolved D. The CDR3 runs 14 residues. Germline CDR1 is SGHRS and CDR2 is YFSETQ. Trimming shortened V by 4 bases and J by 7 bases, and 15 bases separated the two germline ends.